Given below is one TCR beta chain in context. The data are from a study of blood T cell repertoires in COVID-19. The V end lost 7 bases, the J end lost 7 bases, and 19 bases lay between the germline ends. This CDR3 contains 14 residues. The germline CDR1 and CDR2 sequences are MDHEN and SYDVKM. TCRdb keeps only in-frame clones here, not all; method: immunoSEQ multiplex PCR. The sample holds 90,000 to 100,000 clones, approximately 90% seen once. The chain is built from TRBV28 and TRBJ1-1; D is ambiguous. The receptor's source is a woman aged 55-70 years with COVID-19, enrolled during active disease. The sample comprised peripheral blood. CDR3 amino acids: CASTLAGSQREAFF. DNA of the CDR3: TGTGCCAGCACTCTGGCGGGGTCCCAACGTGAAGCTTTCTTT.